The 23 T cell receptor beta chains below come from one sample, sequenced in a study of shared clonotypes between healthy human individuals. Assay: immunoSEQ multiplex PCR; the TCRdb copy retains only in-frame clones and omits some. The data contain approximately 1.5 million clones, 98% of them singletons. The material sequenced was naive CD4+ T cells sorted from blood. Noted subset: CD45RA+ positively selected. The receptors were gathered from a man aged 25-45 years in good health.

CDR3 amino acids: CASSSLAGGPRHNEQFF. The CDR3 DNA reads TGTGCCAGCAGCTCCTTAGCGGGAGGGCCCAGACACAATGAGCAGTTCTTC. The chain uses TRBV7-8 and TRBJ2-1; 11 nucleotides align to TRBD2. Trimming cost V 4 bases and J 5 bases; bases outside gene matches: 10. The CDR3 has 17 amino acids. Germline CDR1 SGHVS, CDR2 FQNEAQ.

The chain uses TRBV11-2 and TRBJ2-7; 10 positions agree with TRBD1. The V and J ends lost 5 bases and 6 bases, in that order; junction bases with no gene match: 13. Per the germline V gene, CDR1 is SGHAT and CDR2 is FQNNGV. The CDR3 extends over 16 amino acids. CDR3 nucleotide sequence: TGTGCCAGCAGCCCACGACCGGGACAGGGGCCCCGCGAGCAGTACTTC. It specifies CASSPRPGQGPREQYF.

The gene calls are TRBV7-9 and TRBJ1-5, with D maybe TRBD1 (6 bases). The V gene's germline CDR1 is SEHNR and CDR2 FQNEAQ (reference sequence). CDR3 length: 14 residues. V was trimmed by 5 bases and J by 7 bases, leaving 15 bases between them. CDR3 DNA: TGTGCCAGCAGCCCTTTTATAGGGGGGCAGCCCCAGCATTTT. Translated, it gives CASSPFIGGQPQHF.

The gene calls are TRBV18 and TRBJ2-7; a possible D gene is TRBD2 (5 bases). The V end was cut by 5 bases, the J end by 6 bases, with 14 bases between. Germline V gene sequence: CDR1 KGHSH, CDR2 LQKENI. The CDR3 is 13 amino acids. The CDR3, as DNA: TGTGCCAGCTCAGAGGGATCCGGGATCGAGCAGTACTTC. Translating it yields CASSEGSGIEQYF.

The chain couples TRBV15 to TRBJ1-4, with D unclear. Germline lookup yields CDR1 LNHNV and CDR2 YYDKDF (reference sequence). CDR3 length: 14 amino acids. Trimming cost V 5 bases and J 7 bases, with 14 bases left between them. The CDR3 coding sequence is TGTGCCACCAGCCCGACAAGGAGTGGTGAAAAACTGTTTTTT. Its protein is CATSPTRSGEKLFF.

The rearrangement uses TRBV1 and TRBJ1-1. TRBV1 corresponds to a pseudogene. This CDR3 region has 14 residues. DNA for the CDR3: TGCACCAGCAGCCAAGATCTGTCGGGCCCTGAAGCTTTCTTT. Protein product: CTSSQDLSGPEAFF.

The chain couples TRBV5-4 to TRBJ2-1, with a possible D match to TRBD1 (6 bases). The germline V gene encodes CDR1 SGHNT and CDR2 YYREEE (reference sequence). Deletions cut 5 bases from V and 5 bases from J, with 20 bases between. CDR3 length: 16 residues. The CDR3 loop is CASSFFTGTLNNEQFF. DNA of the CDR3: TGTGCCAGCAGTTTTTTCACCGGGACACTAAACAATGAGCAGTTCTTC.

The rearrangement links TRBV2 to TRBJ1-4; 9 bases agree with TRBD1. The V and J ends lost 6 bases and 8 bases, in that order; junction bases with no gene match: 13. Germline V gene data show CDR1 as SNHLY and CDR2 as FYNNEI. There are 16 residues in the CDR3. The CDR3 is CASRAARDRVGEKLFF. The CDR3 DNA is TGTGCCAGCAGGGCCGCAAGGGACAGGGTTGGAGAAAAACTGTTTTTT.

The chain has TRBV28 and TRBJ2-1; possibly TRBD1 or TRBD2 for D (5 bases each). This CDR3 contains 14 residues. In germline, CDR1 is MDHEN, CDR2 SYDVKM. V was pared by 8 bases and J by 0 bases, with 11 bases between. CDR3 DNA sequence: TGTGCCAGCCTTGGGACGAGCTCCTACAATGAGCAGTTCTTC. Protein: CASLGTSSYNEQFF. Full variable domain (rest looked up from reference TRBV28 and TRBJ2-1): DVKVTQSSRYLVKRTGEKVFLECVQDMDHENMFWYRQDPGLGLRLIYFSYDVKMKEKGDIPEGYSVSREKKERFSLILESASTNQTSMYLCASLGTSSYNEQFFGPGTRLTVL.

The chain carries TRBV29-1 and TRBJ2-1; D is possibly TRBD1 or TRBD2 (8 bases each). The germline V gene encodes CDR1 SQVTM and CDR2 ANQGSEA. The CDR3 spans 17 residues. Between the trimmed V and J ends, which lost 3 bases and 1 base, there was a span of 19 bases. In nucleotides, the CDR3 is TGCAGCGTTGACAGGGGGCGACTAGCGAGATCCTACAATGAGCAGTTCTTC. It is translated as CSVDRGRLARSYNEQFF.

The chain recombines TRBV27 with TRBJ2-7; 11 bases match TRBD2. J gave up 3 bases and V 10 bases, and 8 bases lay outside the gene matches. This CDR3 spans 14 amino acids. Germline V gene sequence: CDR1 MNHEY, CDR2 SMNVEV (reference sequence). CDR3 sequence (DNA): TGTGCCACCAAGACTAGCGGGATTGTCTACGAGCAGTACTTC. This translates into CATKTSGIVYEQYF.

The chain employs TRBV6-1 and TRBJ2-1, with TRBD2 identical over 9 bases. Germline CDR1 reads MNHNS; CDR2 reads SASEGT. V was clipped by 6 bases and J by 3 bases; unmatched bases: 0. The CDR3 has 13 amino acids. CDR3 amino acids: CASRTSGYNEQFF. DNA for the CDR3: TGTGCCAGCAGGACTAGCGGCTACAATGAGCAGTTCTTC.

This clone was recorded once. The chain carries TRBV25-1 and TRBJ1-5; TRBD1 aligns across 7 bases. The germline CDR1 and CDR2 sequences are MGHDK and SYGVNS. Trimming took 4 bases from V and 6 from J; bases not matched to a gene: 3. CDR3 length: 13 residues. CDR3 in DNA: TGTGCCAGCAGTGGGAGACAGGGTCAGCCCCAGCATTTT. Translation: CASSGRQGQPQHF.

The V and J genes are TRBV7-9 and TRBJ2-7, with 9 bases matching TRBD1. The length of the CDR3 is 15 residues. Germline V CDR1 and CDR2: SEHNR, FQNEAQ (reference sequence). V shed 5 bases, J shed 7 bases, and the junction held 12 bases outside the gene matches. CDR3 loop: CASSGTGTGMREQYF. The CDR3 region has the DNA TGTGCCAGCAGCGGGACCGGGACAGGGATGAGGGAGCAGTACTTC.

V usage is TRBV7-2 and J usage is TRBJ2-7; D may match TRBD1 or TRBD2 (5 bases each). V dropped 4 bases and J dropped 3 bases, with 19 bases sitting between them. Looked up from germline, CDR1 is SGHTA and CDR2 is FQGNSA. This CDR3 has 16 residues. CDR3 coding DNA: TGTGCCAGCAGCTCCGGGACCCTCGGGACGAACTACGAGCAGTACTTC. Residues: CASSSGTLGTNYEQYF.

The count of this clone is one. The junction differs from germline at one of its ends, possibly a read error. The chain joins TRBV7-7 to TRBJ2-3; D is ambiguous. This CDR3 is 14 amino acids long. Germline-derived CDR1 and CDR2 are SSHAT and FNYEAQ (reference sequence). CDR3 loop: CASSLSQTTDTQYF. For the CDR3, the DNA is TGTGCTAGCAGCTTAAGCCAGACCACAGATACGCAGTATTTT. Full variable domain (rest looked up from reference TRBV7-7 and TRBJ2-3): GAGVSQSPRYKVTKRGQDVTLRCDPISSHATLYWYQQALGQGPEFLTYFNYEAQPDKSGLPSDRFSAERPEGSISTLTIQRTEQRDSAMYRCASSLSQTTDTQYFGPGTRLTVL.

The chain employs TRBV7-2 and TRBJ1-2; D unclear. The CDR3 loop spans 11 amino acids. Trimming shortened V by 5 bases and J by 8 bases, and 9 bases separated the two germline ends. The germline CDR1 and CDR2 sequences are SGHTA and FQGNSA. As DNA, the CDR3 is TGTGCCAGCAGCCTTCGGGCCGGCTACACCTTC. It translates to CASSLRAGYTF.

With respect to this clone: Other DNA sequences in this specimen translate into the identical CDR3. The CDR3 sequence is CASSSRTYNEQFF. CDR3 DNA sequence: TGTGCCAGCAGCAGTCGGACCTACAATGAGCAGTTCTTC. This sequence joins TRBV9 and TRBJ2-1; D unclear. CDR3 length: 13 amino acids. The V end lost 4 bases, the J end lost 2 bases, and 7 bases lay between the germline ends. CDR1 is SGDLS and CDR2 is YYNGEE in the germline V gene.

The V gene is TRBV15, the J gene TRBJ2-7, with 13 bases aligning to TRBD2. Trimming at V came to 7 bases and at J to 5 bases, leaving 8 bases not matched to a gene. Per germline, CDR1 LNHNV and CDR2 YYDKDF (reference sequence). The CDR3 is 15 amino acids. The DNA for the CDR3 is TGTGCCACCACCTGGACTAGCGGGAGTACCGACGAGCAGTACTTC. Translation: CATTWTSGSTDEQYF.

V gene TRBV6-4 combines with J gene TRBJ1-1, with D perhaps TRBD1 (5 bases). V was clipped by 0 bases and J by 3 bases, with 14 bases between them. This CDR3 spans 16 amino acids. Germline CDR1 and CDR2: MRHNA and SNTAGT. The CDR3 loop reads CASSDSGRGGDTEAFF. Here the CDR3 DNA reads TGTGCCAGCAGTGACTCAGGTAGGGGAGGGGACACTGAAGCTTTCTTT.

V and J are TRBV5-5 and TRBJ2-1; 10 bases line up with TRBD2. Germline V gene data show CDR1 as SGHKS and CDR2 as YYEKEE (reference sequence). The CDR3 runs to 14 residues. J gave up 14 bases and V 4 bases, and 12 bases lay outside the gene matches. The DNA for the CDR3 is TGTGCCAGCAGCGCGCTAGGCGGGACTAGCGTTAAGTTCTTC. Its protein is CASSALGGTSVKFF.

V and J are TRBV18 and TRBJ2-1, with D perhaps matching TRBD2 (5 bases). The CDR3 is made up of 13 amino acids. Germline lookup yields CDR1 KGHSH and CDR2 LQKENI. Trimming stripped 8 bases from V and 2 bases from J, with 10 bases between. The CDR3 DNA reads TGTGCCAGCCAAGGAGCGGCCTACAATGAGCAGTTCTTC. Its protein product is CASQGAAYNEQFF.

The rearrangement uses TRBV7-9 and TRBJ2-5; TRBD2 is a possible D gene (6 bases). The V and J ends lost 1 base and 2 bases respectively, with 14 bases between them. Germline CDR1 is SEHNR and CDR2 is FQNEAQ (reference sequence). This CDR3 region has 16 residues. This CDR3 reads CASSLGRTNVQETQYF. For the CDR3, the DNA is TGTGCCAGCAGCTTAGGTAGGACTAACGTTCAAGAGACCCAGTACTTC.